This entry describes one T cell receptor beta chain. The germline V gene has CDR1 ENHRY and CDR2 SYGVKD. V was pared by 8 bases and J by 4 bases, with 3 bases of the junction left unmatched. CDR3 length: 13 amino acids. This specimen belongs to a study of patients and donors after allogeneic stem cell transplantation. Using its own MiXCR run on the RT-PCR reads, TCRdb lists one record per CDR3 protein. The sample includes some 30,000 distinct CDR3 sequences, 37% seen only once; the top ten take about 80%. The chain combines TRBV10-3 with TRBJ2-5; TRBD2 aligns across 11 bases. The sample comprised blood, either unsorted or a sorted T cell fraction (not recorded which). The sequence was collected from a human donor who was either an allogeneic HSCT recipient or a stem cell or donor lymphocyte infusion donor (not recorded which). It is not recorded whose cells these are; they may come from a transplant donor. The chain's CDR3 is CAIGTSGSETQYF. DNA of the CDR3: TGTGCCATCGGGACTAGCGGATCAGAGACCCAGTACTTC.